The 27 T cell receptor beta chains listed next were all sequenced from one sample in a study of T cell changes during pregnancy in multiple sclerosis (dated by TCRdb to about 2019). Library construction relied on the immunoSEQ multiplex PCR assay. Imported from immuneACCESS, the table was reduced by TCRdb to in-frame sequences with V and J called. These copies leave out some clones; in studies compared against another copy, an unresolved V gene accounts for under half, and the cause of the remainder is not known. The sample table lists some 52,000 clones, 80% to 95% of them with a count of one. The ten largest account for around 0.25% of the sample. The sequencing used CD4+ T cells from peripheral blood mononuclear cells, collected in the third trimester of pregnancy. The receptors come from a female donor with multiple sclerosis, enrolled in a pregnancy study.

V is TRBV6-1 and J is TRBJ2-1; 10 bases agree with TRBD1. J was trimmed by 1 base and V by 3 bases; bases with no gene match: 9. Germline V gene sequence: CDR1 MNHNS, CDR2 SASEGT. This CDR3 is built from 18 residues. The DNA for the CDR3 is TGTGCCAGCAGTGATAACCGGGACAGGGGTGTATCCTACAATGAGCAGTTCTTC. Translation: CASSDNRDRGVSYNEQFF.

J is TRBJ2-5 and V is TRBV28, with 8 bases that match TRBD2. Per the germline V gene, CDR1 is MDHEN and CDR2 is SYDVKM. The CDR3 sequence is 15 residues long. V shed 4 bases, J shed 5 bases, and the junction held 9 bases outside the gene matches. CDR3 sequence reads: CASSSTRLAFETQYF. CDR3 DNA: TGTGCCAGCAGTTCGACTAGACTAGCGTTCGAGACCCAGTACTTC.

This sequence joins TRBV5-8 and TRBJ1-1; 10 bases map to TRBD1. CDR3 length: 17 amino acids. Trimming at V came to 3 bases and at J to 4 bases, leaving 12 bases not matched to a gene. The germline CDR1 and CDR2 sequences are SGHTS and YDEGEE. In DNA, the CDR3 is TGTGCCAGCAGCTCCGGGACAGGGGCCCCCTTAGGCACTGAAGCTTTCTTT. This codes for CASSSGTGAPLGTEAFF.

The chain is built from TRBV9 and TRBJ2-2, with a possible D match to TRBD1 (5 bases). This CDR3 region has 13 residues. Germline lookup yields CDR1 SGDLS and CDR2 YYNGEE. The V end lost 4 bases, the J end lost 1 base, and 5 bases lay between the germline ends. The chain's CDR3 is CASSRGNTGELFF. For the CDR3, the DNA is TGTGCCAGCAGCAGGGGGAACACCGGGGAGCTGTTTTTT.

This chain links TRBV27 with TRBJ2-3, with 7 bases matching TRBD1. With 5 bases clipped from V and 2 bases from J, the junction kept 4 bases outside the gene matches. The germline V gene has CDR1 MNHEY and CDR2 SMNVEV (reference sequence). The CDR3 extends over 14 amino acids. CDR3 sequence: CASSLDRATDTQYF. The CDR3 coding sequence is TGTGCCAGCAGTCTTGACAGGGCCACAGATACGCAGTATTTT.

The chain joins TRBV19 to TRBJ2-4, with unresolved D. Germline CDR1 reads LNHDA; CDR2 reads SQIVND (reference sequence). The V and J ends lost 1 base and 5 bases respectively, with 9 bases between them. CDR3 length equals 14 residues. CDR3 in DNA: TGTGCCAGTAGTATAGGCGCCCAAGAAAACATTCAGTACTTC. Amino acid sequence: CASSIGAQENIQYF.

This chain uses TRBV30 with TRBJ2-7; 7 nucleotides line up with TRBD1. The CDR3 consists of 14 residues. Germline CDR1 is GTSNPN and CDR2 is SVGIG (reference sequence). Germline trimming cut 2 bases from V and 6 bases from J; bases unmatched to any gene: 10. Here the CDR3 DNA reads TGTGCCTGGAGTCAAGGGACCGAGGGGGCCGAGCAGTACTTC. Amino acids: CAWSQGTEGAEQYF.

CDR3: CASSLETARGDTQYF. CDR3 bases: TGCGCCAGCAGCTTGGAAACAGCTAGGGGAGATACGCAGTATTTT. This chain connects TRBV5-1 to TRBJ2-3, with TRBD1 as a possible D gene (5 bases). Looked up from germline, CDR1 is SGHRS and CDR2 is YFSETQ. This CDR3 spans 15 amino acids. V was pared by 0 bases and J by 5 bases, with 13 bases between.

The rearrangement links TRBV7-8 to TRBJ2-2; 10 bases map to TRBD1. Unmatched junction bases numbered 4, after V lost 1 base and J lost 2 bases. Germline CDR1 is SGHVS and CDR2 is FQNEAQ. The CDR3 runs 17 residues. CDR3 amino acids: CASSLVGQGGNTGELFF. CDR3 coding DNA: TGTGCCAGCAGCTTAGTAGGACAGGGGGGAAACACCGGGGAGCTGTTTTTT.

This clone was picked up one time. This CDR3 is CASTLAGTENTGELFF. In nucleotides, the CDR3 is TGTGCCAGCACCCTGGCCGGGACAGAGAACACCGGGGAGCTGTTTTTT. The rearrangement uses TRBV28 and TRBJ2-2, with 7 bases lining up with TRBD1. The CDR3 length is 16 residues. The J segment lost 1 base and the V segment lost 7 bases, leaving 9 bases of the junction unmatched. Germline-derived CDR1 and CDR2 are MDHEN and SYDVKM.

V usage is TRBV9 and J usage is TRBJ2-1, with 9 bases fitting TRBD2. J gave up 9 bases and V 0 bases, and 10 bases lay outside the gene matches. Germline V lookup: CDR1 SGDLS, CDR2 YYNGEE. The CDR3 sequence is 16 residues long. CDR3 region: CASSVGLAGYGGEQFF. DNA for the CDR3: TGTGCCAGCAGCGTAGGGCTAGCGGGATATGGAGGTGAGCAGTTCTTC.

The V and J genes are TRBV5-1 and TRBJ2-3; a possible D gene is TRBD2 (5 bases). The V gene lost 2 bases and the J gene lost 4 bases, with 8 bases spanning the gap. The germline V gene has CDR1 SGHRS and CDR2 YFSETQ. The CDR3 is 13 residues long. CDR3 sequence reads: CASSFGMADTQYF. In DNA form, the CDR3 reads TGCGCCAGCAGCTTCGGGATGGCAGATACGCAGTATTTT. The full variable domain, rest sourced from reference TRBV5-1 and TRBJ2-3, is KAGVTQTPRYLIKTRGQQVTLSCSPISGHRSVSWYQQTPGQGLQFLFEYFSETQRNKGNFPGRFSGRQFSNSRSEMNVSTLELGDSALYLCASSFGMADTQYFGPGTRLTVL.

This rearrangement joins TRBV6-5 to TRBJ2-7; 10 bases fit TRBD1. The length of the CDR3 is 16 residues. With 4 bases clipped from V and 4 bases from J, the junction kept 10 bases outside the gene matches. The V gene's germline CDR1 is MNHEY and CDR2 SVGAGI. The CDR3 nucleotides are TGTGCCAGCAGTTTCTCCCGGGACAGGGGAGCATACGAGCAGTACTTC. It translates to CASSFSRDRGAYEQYF.

This chain joins TRBV18 and TRBJ1-2, with D unresolved. V lost 3 bases, J lost 3 bases, and 14 bases lay in between. In germline, CDR1 is KGHSH, CDR2 LQKENI. This CDR3 spans 15 amino acids. DNA of the CDR3: TGTGCCAGCTCACCGCCGACAACTTATTACTATGGCTACACCTTC. It codes for CASSPPTTYYYGYTF.

This clone has a handful of counts. The gene calls are TRBV10-2 and TRBJ2-5; 13 bases are a match to TRBD2. V lost 6 bases and J lost 5; bases outside the gene matches: 0. CDR1 WSHSY and CDR2 SAAADI come from the germline V gene. The CDR3 is 13 residues long. The CDR3 DNA reads TGCGCCAGCAGGACTAGCGGGAGGGAGACCCAGTACTTC. It is translated as CASRTSGRETQYF.

The chain is built from TRBV5-1 and TRBJ2-7; the match to TRBD2 covers 14 bases. The CDR3 sequence is 15 residues long. V lost 4 bases and J lost 3; bases outside the gene matches: 3. Germline values: CDR1 SGHRS, CDR2 YFSETQ. CDR3 sequence: CASSLGTSGSYEQYF. CDR3 in DNA: TGCGCCAGCAGCCTAGGGACTAGCGGGAGCTACGAGCAGTACTTC.

V gene TRBV30 combines with J gene TRBJ2-1, with 9 bases fitting TRBD2. Germline-derived CDR1 and CDR2 are GTSNPN and SVGIG (reference sequence). CDR3 length: 15 amino acids. V shed 2 bases and J 3 bases; nucleotides not matched to a gene: 5. The DNA of the CDR3 is TGTGCCTGGAGTCGGCTAGCGGGAAACTACAATGAGCAGTTCTTC. Protein: CAWSRLAGNYNEQFF.

A few counts support this clone. V and J are TRBV7-6 and TRBJ2-1, with 8 bases matching TRBD2. CDR1 SGHVS and CDR2 FNYEAQ come from the germline V gene. The CDR3 consists of 16 residues. The V segment lost 4 bases and the J segment 3 bases; nucleotides outside the gene matches: 8. The CDR3 region is CASSYSGGGLYNEQFF. The CDR3 DNA reads as TGTGCCAGCAGCTACTCCGGGGGGGGCCTCTACAATGAGCAGTTCTTC.

The chain couples TRBV30 to TRBJ2-7; maybe TRBD2 (7 bases). This CDR3 spans 14 amino acids. With 4 bases removed from V and 2 bases from J, the gap between germline ends came to 15 bases. Germline values: CDR1 GTSNPN, CDR2 SVGIG (reference sequence). Written as DNA, the CDR3 is TGTGCCTGGACTCATGGGGGGGCCACCTACGAGCAGTACTTC. Its translation is CAWTHGGATYEQYF. The full variable domain, rest sourced from reference TRBV30 and TRBJ2-7, is SQTIHQWPATLVQPVGSPLSLECTVEGTSNPNLYWYRQAAGRGLQLLFYSVGIGQISSEVPQNLSASRPQDRQFILSSKKLLLSDSGFYLCAWTHGGATYEQYFGPGTRLTVT.

This clone was detected only once. V gene TRBV18 combines with J gene TRBJ1-2; TRBD1 agrees at 7 bases. CDR3 size: 14 residues. Germline assignment: CDR1 KGHSH and CDR2 LQKENI. With V trimmed by 4 bases and J by 3 bases, 5 bases remained unmatched. The chain's CDR3 is CASSLRGLDYGYTF. The CDR3 DNA sequence: TGTGCCAGCTCACTGAGGGGGCTCGACTATGGCTACACCTTC.

V and J are TRBV19 and TRBJ1-2; 8 positions match TRBD1. CDR1 is LNHDA, CDR2 SQIVND, per germline (reference sequence). With 6 bases clipped from V and 7 bases from J, the junction kept 10 bases outside the gene matches. This CDR3 has 14 residues. The CDR3 nucleotides are TGTGCCAGTAGCCTGCTGGACAGGGCGGGTGGCTACACCTTC. Its protein is CASSLLDRAGGYTF.

The V and J genes are TRBV11-2 and TRBJ1-2; 9 positions match TRBD1. Trimming cost V 4 bases and J 6 bases; bases outside gene matches: 3. CDR3 size: 13 residues. Germline CDR1 SGHAT, CDR2 FQNNGV. The CDR3 DNA reads as TGTGCCAGCAGCTCCAGGACAGGGGATGGCTACACCTTC. Translating gives CASSSRTGDGYTF.

The CDR3 loop is CASSSEVSTDTQYF. In DNA, the CDR3 is TGTGCCAGCAGCTCAGAGGTCTCGACAGATACGCAGTATTTT. This chain joins TRBV5-4 and TRBJ2-3; D is unresolved. Germline values: CDR1 SGHNT, CDR2 YYREEE (reference sequence). This CDR3 comprises 14 residues. Deletions cut 3 bases from V and 3 bases from J, with 11 bases between.

The chain employs TRBV25-1 and TRBJ1-6, with 8 bases fitting TRBD1. Germline assignment: CDR1 MGHDK and CDR2 SYGVNS. V shed 1 base, J shed 9 bases, and the junction held 5 bases outside the gene matches. The CDR3 loop spans 15 amino acids. CDR3 loop: CASSESTGGASPLHF. CDR3 nucleotide sequence: TGTGCCAGCAGTGAATCCACAGGGGGAGCTTCACCCCTCCACTTT. The whole variable domain, remainder taken from reference TRBV25-1 and TRBJ1-6, is EADIYQTPRYLVIGTGKKITLECSQTMGHDKMYWYQQDPGMELHLIHYSYGVNSTEKGDLSSESTVSRIRTEHFPLTLESARPSHTSQYLCASSESTGGASPLHFGNGTRLTVT.

The chain recombines TRBV6-6 with TRBJ1-1; 9 nucleotides match TRBD1. The germline CDR1 and CDR2 sequences are MNHNY and SVGAGI (reference sequence). The J segment lost 4 bases and the V segment lost 0 bases, leaving 3 bases of the junction unmatched. CDR3 size: 15 residues. The CDR3 protein is CASSYSGQGGTEAFF. For the CDR3, the DNA is TGTGCCAGCAGTTACTCGGGACAGGGCGGCACTGAAGCTTTCTTT.

V and J are TRBV6-5 and TRBJ2-2, with TRBD2 matching over 7 bases. In germline, CDR1 is MNHEY, CDR2 SVGAGI. V lost 7 bases, J lost 2 bases, and 4 bases stayed unmatched. There are 14 residues in the CDR3. The DNA of the CDR3 is TGTGCCAGCACGTGGGGGGGTAACACCGGGGAGCTGTTTTTT. This encodes CASTWGGNTGELFF.

V gene TRBV18 combines with J gene TRBJ1-2; TRBD1 aligns across 8 bases. CDR3 length equals 20 residues. The junction had 25 bases not matched to a gene; V was cut back by 3 bases and J by 7 bases. Germline V gives CDR1 KGHSH, CDR2 LQKENI. The CDR3, as DNA: TGTGCCAGCTCACCCCTAACTGGGGGGACAACCGGGACAGGACAAATTGGCTACACCTTC. Translation: CASSPLTGGTTGTGQIGYTF.